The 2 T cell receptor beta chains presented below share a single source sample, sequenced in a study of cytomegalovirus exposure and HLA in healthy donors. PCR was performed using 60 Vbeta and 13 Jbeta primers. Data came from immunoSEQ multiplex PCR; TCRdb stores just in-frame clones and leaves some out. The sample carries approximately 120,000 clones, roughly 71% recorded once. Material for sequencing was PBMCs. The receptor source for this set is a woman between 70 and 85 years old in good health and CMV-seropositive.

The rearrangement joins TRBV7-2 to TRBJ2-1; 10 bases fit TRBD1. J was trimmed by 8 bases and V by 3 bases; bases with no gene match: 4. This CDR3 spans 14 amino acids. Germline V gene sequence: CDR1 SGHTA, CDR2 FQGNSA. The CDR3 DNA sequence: TGTGCCAGCAGCTTTTCGACAGGGGGCTATGAGCAGTTCTTC. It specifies CASSFSTGGYEQFF.

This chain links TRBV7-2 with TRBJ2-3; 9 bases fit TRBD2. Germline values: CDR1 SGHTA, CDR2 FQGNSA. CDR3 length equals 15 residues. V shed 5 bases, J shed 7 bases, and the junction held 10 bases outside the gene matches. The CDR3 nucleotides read TGTGCCAGCAGCCCCCCCGGACTAGCGTTTAATACGCAGTATTTT. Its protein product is CASSPPGLAFNTQYF.